This T cell receptor beta chain appears in the sequencing data of a study of OX40 agonist ivuxolimab in advanced cancers. Study-wide context: The treatment was a fully human IgG2 OX40 agonist, ivuxolimab.

CDR1 is SGHRS, CDR2 YFSETQ, per germline. The CDR3 loop spans 16 amino acids. The V and J ends lost 5 bases and 6 bases, in that order; junction bases with no gene match: 8. Sequencing used immunoSEQ multiplex PCR; TCRdb keeps in-frame clones, though not all of them. The repertoire consists of about 67,000 clones, with roughly 88% occurring once and the leading ten covering about 2.4%. The sampling schedule covered blood at baseline, cycle 4 day 1, and cycle 7 day 1. Sample: CD4+ or CD8+ T cells sorted from blood, taken in a trial of the OX40 agonist ivuxolimab. The sequence derives from an adult with an advanced solid tumor such as melanoma, head and neck, liver or kidney cancer. This sequence joins TRBV5-1 and TRBJ2-2; 12 bases are shared with TRBD2. The CDR3 here is CASSYRLAGDSGELFF. DNA for the CDR3: TGCGCCAGCAGTTACCGACTAGCGGGGGATTCCGGGGAGCTGTTTTTT.